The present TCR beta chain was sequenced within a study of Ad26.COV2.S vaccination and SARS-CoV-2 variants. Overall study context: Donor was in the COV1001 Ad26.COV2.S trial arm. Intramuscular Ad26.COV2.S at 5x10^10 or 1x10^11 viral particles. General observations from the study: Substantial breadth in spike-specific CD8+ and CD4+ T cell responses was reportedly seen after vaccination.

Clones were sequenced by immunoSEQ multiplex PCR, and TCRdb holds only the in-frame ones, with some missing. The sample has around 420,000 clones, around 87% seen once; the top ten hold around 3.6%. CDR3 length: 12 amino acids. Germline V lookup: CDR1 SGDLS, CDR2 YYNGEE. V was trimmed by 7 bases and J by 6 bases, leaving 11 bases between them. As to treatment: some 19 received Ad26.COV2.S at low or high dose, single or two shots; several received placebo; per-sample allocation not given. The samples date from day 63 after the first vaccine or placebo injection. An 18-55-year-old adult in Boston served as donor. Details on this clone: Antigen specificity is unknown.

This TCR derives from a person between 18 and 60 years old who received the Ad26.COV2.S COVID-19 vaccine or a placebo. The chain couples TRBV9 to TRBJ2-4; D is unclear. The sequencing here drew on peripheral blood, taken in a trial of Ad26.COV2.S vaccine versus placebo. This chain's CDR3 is CASRVPGNIQYF. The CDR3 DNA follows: TGTGCCAGCCGGGTTCCCGGAAACATTCAGTACTTC. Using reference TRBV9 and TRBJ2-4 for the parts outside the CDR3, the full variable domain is DSGVTQTPKHLITATGQRVTLRCSPRSGDLSVYWYQQSLDQGLQFLIQYYNGEERAKGNILERFSAQQFPDLHSELNLSSLELGDSALYFCASRVPGNIQYFGAGTRLSVL.